The 32 T cell receptor beta chains listed next were all sequenced from one sample in a study. TCRdb re-called the RT-PCR reads with MiXCR, one entry per CDR3 protein. The table lists almost 700,000 distinct CDR3 sequences, over 12% of them singletons. Sequenced material: memory CD4+ T cells from blood. The origin of the receptors is a female donor in good health, serving as a healthy control.

This clonotype was seen only a few times. This CDR3 is CASSLPTSGETQYF. The CDR3 DNA sequence: TGTGCCAGCAGCTTACCTACTAGTGGGGAGACCCAGTACTTC. The gene calls are TRBV7-9 and TRBJ2-5; D possibly corresponds to TRBD2 (5 bases). CDR1 is SEHNR, CDR2 FQNEAQ, per germline (reference sequence). CDR3 length: 14 amino acids. Trimming took 2 bases from V and 5 from J, leaving 12 bases between them.

This clonotype was seen repeatedly, ten times or more. J is TRBJ1-3 and V is TRBV20-1, with D unresolved. Trimming took 3 bases from V and 0 from J, leaving 6 bases between them. The CDR3 is 13 residues long. Germline V CDR1 and CDR2: DFQATT, SNEGSKA (reference sequence). The CDR3 loop is CSASRLSGNTIYF. In nucleotides, the CDR3 is TGCAGTGCTAGTAGACTCTCTGGAAACACCATATATTTT.

This sequence joins TRBV5-4 and TRBJ2-7; 7 nucleotides align to TRBD1. Germline CDR1 and CDR2: SGHNT and YYREEE (reference sequence). CDR3 length: 15 residues. The ends lost 4 bases at V and 6 bases at J; junction bases unmatched: 13. The CDR3 DNA reads TGTGCCAGCAGCGCCCGGTACAGGGGTAAACTCGAGCAGTACTTC. Protein product: CASSARYRGKLEQYF.

The chain employs TRBV2 and TRBJ2-1; 10 nucleotides line up with TRBD2. V shed 3 bases, J shed 8 bases, and the junction held 4 bases outside the gene matches. Germline values: CDR1 SNHLY, CDR2 FYNNEI. There are 14 residues in the CDR3. CDR3 bases: TGTGCCAGCAGTGATCTAGCGGGAGACGATGAGCAGTTCTTC. This codes for CASSDLAGDDEQFF.

This clonotype has just a few counts. The V gene is TRBV28, the J gene TRBJ2-7; TRBD1 or TRBD2 may be the D gene (5 bases each). The CDR3 length is 14 residues. The V gene's germline CDR1 is MDHEN and CDR2 SYDVKM. The V end was cut by 7 bases, the J end by 7 bases, with 20 bases between. CDR3 sequence: CASNPHSGQEEQYF. The CDR3 DNA sequence: TGTGCCAGCAACCCCCACTCGGGGCAGGAGGAGCAGTACTTC.

This clonotype was detected a few times. The CDR3 spells CSVDRQGGNTIYF. The CDR3 nucleotides are TGCAGCGTTGATCGACAGGGAGGGAACACCATATATTTT. The rearrangement links TRBV29-1 to TRBJ1-3; 7 bases fit TRBD1. Trimming took 3 bases from V and 7 from J; bases not matched to a gene: 6. This CDR3 is built from 13 residues. Germline CDR1 SQVTM, CDR2 ANQGSEA.

This clonotype was detected ten times or more. A junction end diverges from the germline sequence, so it may reflect a read error. The chain recombines TRBV20-1 with TRBJ2-1, with D tentatively TRBD2 (6 bases). Germline V CDR1 and CDR2: DFQATT, SNEGSKA (reference sequence). CDR3 length: 13 residues. For the CDR3, the DNA is TGCAGTGCTAGAAACCCCGAACGGACTACCCAAGTCTTC. Translated, it gives CSARNPERTTQVF.

This clonotype was counted a few times. An end of the junction differs from the germline gene, which may be a read error. V and J are TRBV28 and TRBJ1-2; 8 bases are shared with TRBD1. Germline loops: CDR1 MDHEN, CDR2 SYDVKM. The CDR3 is 11 amino acids. CDR3 protein: CASSFRDRTDF. The CDR3 DNA follows: TGTGCCAGCAGTTTCCGGGACAGGACCGACTTC.

This clonotype was picked up many times. The chain has TRBV7-2 and TRBJ2-3; 8 nucleotides match TRBD1. This CDR3 is built from 14 residues. V was clipped by 5 bases and J by 7 bases; unmatched bases: 8. CDR1 and CDR2 from the germline V gene are SGHTA and FQGNSA. The CDR3 reads CASSIGQGQNTQYF. The CDR3, as DNA: TGTGCCAGCAGCATAGGACAGGGTCAAAATACGCAGTATTTT.

In its sample, this clonotype was seen many times. The CDR3 sequence is CSASRDTGELFF. CDR3 DNA sequence: TGCAGTGCAAGCCGGGACACCGGGGAGCTGTTTTTT. The chain links TRBV20-1 to TRBJ2-2, with no clear D. Trimming left V 6 bases short and J 3 bases short, with 8 bases between. The CDR3 contains 12 residues. CDR1 is DFQATT, CDR2 SNEGSKA, per germline (reference sequence).

This clonotype was seen a handful of times. This chain links TRBV10-3 with TRBJ1-5; a possible D gene is TRBD1 (5 bases). The germline V gene has CDR1 ENHRY and CDR2 SYGVKD. The ends were cut back, 4 bases at V and 5 bases at J, with 9 bases in the middle. CDR3 length equals 13 residues. The chain's CDR3 is CAISGGGDQPQHF. The DNA of the CDR3 is TGTGCCATCAGTGGGGGAGGGGATCAGCCCCAGCATTTT.

V and J are TRBV10-2 and TRBJ2-1; no definite D call. The CDR3 spans 14 residues. Germline CDR1 and CDR2: WSHSY and SAAADI. Trimming left V 0 bases short and J 11 bases short, with 14 bases between. CDR3 nucleotide sequence: TGCGCCAGCAGTGAGTCCCCCGCCCCAGCGCAGCAGTTCTTC. Residues: CASSESPAPAQQFF.

The genes are TRBV12-3 or TRBV12-4 and TRBJ1-3; unclear D gene. With 3 bases removed from V and 0 bases from J, the gap between germline ends came to 9 bases. The CDR3 is made up of 15 amino acids. The CDR3 here is CASSFFQSSGNTIYF. The CDR3 DNA reads TGTGCCAGCAGTTTTTTCCAGAGCTCTGGAAACACCATATATTTT.

This clonotype was counted a few times. The CDR3 DNA is TGTGCCAGCAGTTTAGTAGCTATCTATGGCTACACCTTC. Protein: CASSLVAIYGYTF. The chain employs TRBV28 and TRBJ1-2; no reliable D call. V was shortened by 2 bases and J by 4 bases, with 8 bases between the two germline ends. Per germline, CDR1 MDHEN and CDR2 SYDVKM. This CDR3 contains 13 residues.

V usage is TRBV3-1 and J usage is TRBJ1-2, with TRBD1 identical over 7 bases. The germline V gene encodes CDR1 LGHDT and CDR2 YNNKEL (reference sequence). There are 15 residues in the CDR3. After removal of 1 base from V and 5 bases from J, the junction contained 7 bases not matched to a gene. Written as DNA, the CDR3 is TGTGCCAGCAGCCAAGGGTGGGACAGCTCATATGGCTACACCTTC. Translated, it gives CASSQGWDSSYGYTF.

The chain uses TRBV7-6 and TRBJ1-4, with 7 positions matching TRBD1. Trimming cost V 1 base and J 4 bases; bases outside gene matches: 3. The germline V gene has CDR1 SGHVS and CDR2 FNYEAQ. The CDR3 runs 15 residues. CDR3 region: CASSLGDRDNEKLFF. CDR3 DNA sequence: TGTGCCAGCAGCTTAGGGGACAGAGATAATGAAAAACTGTTTTTT.

The V gene is TRBV18, the J gene TRBJ2-1, with 11 nucleotides matching TRBD2. CDR3 length: 15 residues. Per the germline V gene, CDR1 is KGHSH and CDR2 is LQKENI. V shed 0 bases and J 12 bases; nucleotides not matched to a gene: 7. The CDR3 DNA reads as TGTGCCAGCTCACCACCGGAAAGACTAGCGGGATGGCAGTTCTTC. Translated, it gives CASSPPERLAGWQFF.

The V gene is TRBV25-1, the J gene TRBJ1-2, with TRBD1 as a possible D gene (5 bases). From germline, CDR1 is MGHDK and CDR2 SYGVNS. The CDR3 sequence is 15 residues long. Trimming pared 3 bases from V and 4 bases from J, leaving 15 bases between. CDR3 amino acids: CASSDTGGWGYGYTF. In DNA form, the CDR3 reads TGTGCCAGCAGTGATACGGGGGGATGGGGCTATGGCTACACCTTC.

This clonotype was seen many times. This chain links TRBV20-1 with TRBJ2-2; D call uncertain. Germline CDR1 reads DFQATT; CDR2 reads SNEGSKA (reference sequence). CDR3 length equals 15 residues. Trimming shortened V by 3 bases and J by 4 bases, and 15 bases separated the two germline ends. The CDR3, as DNA: TGCAGTGCTAGGCAAACGGGCCAAACCACCGGGGAGCTGTTTTTT. It specifies CSARQTGQTTGELFF.

This sequence joins TRBV7-9 and TRBJ2-5, with 12 bases fitting TRBD1. The CDR3 totals 16 residues. J lost 4 bases, V lost 3 bases, and 6 bases had no gene match. The V gene's germline CDR1 is SEHNR and CDR2 FQNEAQ (reference sequence). The CDR3 protein is CASSLGGTGGRETQYF. CDR3 nucleotide sequence: TGTGCCAGCAGCTTGGGCGGGACAGGGGGCAGAGAGACCCAGTACTTC. Full variable domain (rest looked up from reference TRBV7-9 and TRBJ2-5): DTGVSQNPRHKITKRGQNVTFRCDPISEHNRLYWYRQTLGQGPEFLTYFQNEAQLEKSRLLSDRFSAERPKGSFSTLEIQRTEQGDSAMYLCASSLGGTGGRETQYFGPGTRLLVL.

This clonotype has at least ten counts. This chain connects TRBV27 to TRBJ2-1, with a tentative D call TRBD1 (6 bases). The V end lost 7 bases, the J end lost 15 bases, and 16 bases lay between the germline ends. This CDR3 has 11 amino acids. Per the germline V gene, CDR1 is MNHEY and CDR2 is SMNVEV (reference sequence). The CDR3 DNA is TGTGCCAGCACCGCAGGGGTTCTTTGGTTCTTC. Residues: CASTAGVLWFF.

V and J are TRBV7-2 and TRBJ1-1, with a weak D call TRBD1 (5 bases). This CDR3 comprises 15 residues. V shed 5 bases and J shed 1 base, with 14 bases lying between them. From germline, CDR1 is SGHTA and CDR2 FQGNSA. CDR3 loop: CASSTRDGPNTEAFF. The CDR3 nucleotides read TGTGCCAGCAGCACCCGGGACGGCCCGAACACTGAAGCTTTCTTT.

The gene calls are TRBV20-1 and TRBJ1-2, with TRBD1 as a possible D gene (6 bases). The V gene's germline CDR1 is DFQATT and CDR2 SNEGSKA (reference sequence). Trimming took off 6 bases at V and 7 bases at J, with 15 bases between the two ends. The CDR3 covers 12 residues. As DNA, the CDR3 is TGCAGTGCAAGCAAGACAGGAAGTGGCTACACCTTC. This translates into CSASKTGSGYTF.

This clonotype was seen ten or more times. The V gene is TRBV18, the J gene TRBJ2-1, with 7 bases aligning to TRBD1. CDR3 length equals 16 residues. J was trimmed by 8 bases and V by 4 bases; bases with no gene match: 14. CDR1 and CDR2 from the germline V gene are KGHSH and LQKENI. The CDR3 DNA follows: TGTGCCAGCTCACAAACTAAGGGGGCAGGGTACCATGAGCAGTTCTTC. Translated: CASSQTKGAGYHEQFF.

This clonotype was seen a handful of times. The J gene is TRBJ2-1, the V gene TRBV7-3; 9 positions match TRBD1. J gave up 8 bases and V 4 bases, and 9 bases lay outside the gene matches. The V gene's germline CDR1 is SGHTA and CDR2 FQGTGA. The CDR3 is 15 residues long. Written as DNA, the CDR3 is TGTGCCAGCAGCTCCCAGGGACAGGGAGGAGATGAGCAGTTCTTC. It specifies CASSSQGQGGDEQFF.

The chain links TRBV27 to TRBJ1-2; D gene ambiguous. V was pared by 3 bases and J by 4 bases, with 9 bases between. From germline, CDR1 is MNHEY and CDR2 SMNVEV (reference sequence). The CDR3 has 13 residues. CDR3 DNA sequence: TGTGCCAGCAGTTTTTATCAGACCTATGGCTACACCTTC. Translated, it gives CASSFYQTYGYTF.

This clonotype showed up just a few times. J is TRBJ2-2 and V is TRBV29-1; possibly TRBD2 for D (6 bases). Germline-derived CDR1 and CDR2 are SQVTM and ANQGSEA. Trimming stripped 6 bases from V and 1 base from J, with 18 bases between. The CDR3 is 16 residues long. This CDR3 is CSVIGHAGLNTGELFF. CDR3 coding DNA: TGCAGCGTAATCGGTCATGCGGGGCTGAACACCGGGGAGCTGTTTTTT.

The rearrangement uses TRBV27 and TRBJ2-1, with a possible D match to TRBD1 (6 bases). Trimming removed 7 bases from V and 0 bases from J, with 19 bases in between. Germline-derived CDR1 and CDR2 are MNHEY and SMNVEV (reference sequence). CDR3 length equals 17 residues. In nucleotides, the CDR3 is TGTGCCAGCACCCGAAGTTCAGGGGTCAACTCCTACAATGAGCAGTTCTTC. Its protein product is CASTRSSGVNSYNEQFF.

The rearrangement joins TRBV5-1 to TRBJ1-1, with D perhaps TRBD1 (6 bases). With 0 bases removed from V and 0 bases from J, the gap between germline ends came to 12 bases. The germline CDR1 and CDR2 sequences are SGHRS and YFSETQ. The length of the CDR3 is 16 residues. The CDR3 DNA sequence: TGCGCCAGCAGCTTGGTGTTGTCAGGGGTGAACACTGAAGCTTTCTTT. Amino acid sequence: CASSLVLSGVNTEAFF.

The V gene is TRBV4-2, the J gene TRBJ1-2, with D uncertain. V gave up 2 bases and J gave up 5 bases, with 12 bases separating them. CDR3 length: 14 amino acids. Germline V gives CDR1 LGHNA, CDR2 YNFKEQ. The CDR3 sequence is CASSQSPAAYGYTF. The CDR3 bases are TGTGCCAGCAGCCAAAGTCCGGCTGCTTATGGCTACACCTTC.

The CDR3, as DNA: TGTGCCAGCTCACCGTCGTCACACACTGAAGCTTTCTTT. Encoded protein: CASSPSSHTEAFF. J is TRBJ1-1 and V is TRBV18, with D uncertain. Trimming removed 3 bases from V and 3 bases from J, with 8 bases in between. Per germline, CDR1 KGHSH and CDR2 LQKENI. The CDR3 contains 13 residues. Full variable domain (remainder filled in from reference TRBV18 and TRBJ1-1): NAGVMQNPRHLVRRRGQEARLRCSPMKGHSHVYWYRQLPEEGLKFMVYLQKENIIDESGMPKERFSAEFPKEGPSILRIQQVVRGDSAAYFCASSPSSHTEAFFGQGTRLTVV.

The chain links TRBV6-2 or TRBV6-3 to TRBJ1-5; 8 bases are shared with TRBD1. The CDR3 is 17 amino acids. Per the germline V gene, CDR1 is MNHEY and CDR2 is SVGEGT. The junction had 15 bases not matched to a gene; V was cut back by 6 bases and J by 5 bases. CDR3 in amino acids: CASSQYKGQGLDQPQHF. Here the CDR3 DNA reads TGTGCCAGCAGCCAATACAAAGGACAGGGACTGGATCAGCCCCAGCATTTT.